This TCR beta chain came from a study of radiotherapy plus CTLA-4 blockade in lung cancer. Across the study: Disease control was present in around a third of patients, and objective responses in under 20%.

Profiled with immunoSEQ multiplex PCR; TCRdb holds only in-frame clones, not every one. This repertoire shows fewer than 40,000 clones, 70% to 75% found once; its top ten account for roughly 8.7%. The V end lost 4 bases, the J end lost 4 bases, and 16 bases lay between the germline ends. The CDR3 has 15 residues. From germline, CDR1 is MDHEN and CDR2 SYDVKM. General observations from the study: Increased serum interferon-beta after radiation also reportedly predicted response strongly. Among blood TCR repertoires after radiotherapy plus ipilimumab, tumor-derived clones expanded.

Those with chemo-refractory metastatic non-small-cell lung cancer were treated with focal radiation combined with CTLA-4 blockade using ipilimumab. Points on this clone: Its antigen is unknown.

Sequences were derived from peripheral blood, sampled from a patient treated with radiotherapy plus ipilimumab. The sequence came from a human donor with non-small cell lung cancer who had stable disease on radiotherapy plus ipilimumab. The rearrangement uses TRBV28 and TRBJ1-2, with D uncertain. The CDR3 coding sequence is TGTGCCAGCAGTTCCCCCGGGTCTTTACTCTATGGCTACACCTTC. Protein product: CASSSPGSLLYGYTF.